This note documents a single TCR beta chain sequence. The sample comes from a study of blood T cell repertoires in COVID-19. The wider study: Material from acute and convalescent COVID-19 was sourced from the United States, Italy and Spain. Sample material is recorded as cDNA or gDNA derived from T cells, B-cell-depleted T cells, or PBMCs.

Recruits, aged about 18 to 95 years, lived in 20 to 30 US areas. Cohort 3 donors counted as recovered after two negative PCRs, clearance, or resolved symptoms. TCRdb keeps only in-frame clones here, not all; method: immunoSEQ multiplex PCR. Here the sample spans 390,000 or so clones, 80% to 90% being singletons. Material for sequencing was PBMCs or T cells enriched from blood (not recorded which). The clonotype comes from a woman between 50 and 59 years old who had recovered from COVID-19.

Written as DNA, the CDR3 is TGCGCCAGCAGCCGCTCAGGGACCGGGGAGCTGTTTTTT. Its translation: CASSRSGTGELFF. The rearrangement links TRBV5-1 to TRBJ2-2, with D maybe TRBD1 (5 bases). Trimming took 4 bases from V and 5 from J, leaving 9 bases between them. The germline gives CDR1 SGHRS, CDR2 YFSETQ. CDR3 size: 13 residues.